The rows below give T cell receptor beta chains drawn from one sample of a study of blood T cell repertoires in COVID-19. The table came from immunoSEQ multiplex PCR; TCRdb's copy has only in-frame clones and leaves some out. The sample includes 45,000 to 65,000 clones, 90% to 95% seen only once; the top ten take around 10%. The material sequenced was peripheral blood. These receptors all come from a woman of 80 years or more with acute or convalescent COVID-19. The CDR3 runs from the conserved cysteine through the conserved F or W. D genes are given only for firm matches. Size values are once, few and many counts, or a class for expanded clones, and some rows have none.

cdr3_nt: TGTGCCAGTAGCGCCGAGGGACTTTTAAGAGCGAACACCGGGGAGCTGTTTTTT
cdr3_aa: CASSAEGLLRANTGELFF
cdr3_length: 18
clone_size: NA
d_call: NA
v_call: TRBV6-2/TRBV6-3
j_call: TRBJ2-2

cdr3_nt: TGTGCCAGCAGCTTGATAGCGGGATCTCCCGAGACCCAGTACTTC
cdr3_aa: CASSLIAGSPETQYF
cdr3_length: 15
clone_size: NA
d_call: TRBD2
v_call: TRBV5-4
j_call: TRBJ2-5

cdr3_nt: TGTGCCATCAGTGAATTGAGCCGTGAGCAGTTCTTC
cdr3_aa: CAISELSREQFF
cdr3_length: 12
clone_size: few
d_call: NA
v_call: TRBV10-3
j_call: TRBJ2-1

cdr3_nt: TGTGCCAGACGGCGAACAGGGGAGAACACTGAAGCTTTCTTT
cdr3_aa: CARRRTGENTEAFF
cdr3_length: 14
clone_size: NA
d_call: NA
v_call: TRBV21-1
j_call: TRBJ1-1

cdr3_nt: TGTGCCAGCAGCTTTGGGAGACTAGCGGGCAATGAGCAGTTCTTC
cdr3_aa: CASSFGRLAGNEQFF
cdr3_length: 15
clone_size: NA
d_call: TRBD2
v_call: TRBV7-8
j_call: TRBJ2-1

cdr3_nt: TGTGCCAGCAGCGCACTCCGGGACAGACCTGAAGCTTTCTTT
cdr3_aa: CASSALRDRPEAFF
cdr3_length: 14
clone_size: few
d_call: TRBD1
v_call: TRBV11-2
j_call: TRBJ1-1

cdr3_nt: TGTGCCATCACTCGGGGACTAGCGGGAGGTGAAAATGAGCAGTTCTTC
cdr3_aa: CAITRGLAGGENEQFF
cdr3_length: 16
clone_size: NA
d_call: TRBD2
v_call: TRBV10-3
j_call: TRBJ2-1

cdr3_nt: TGTGCCAGCAGCTCCCGCGGACTAGCGGGAGTGGTAGATACGCAGTATTTT
cdr3_aa: CASSSRGLAGVVDTQYF
cdr3_length: 17
clone_size: NA
d_call: TRBD2
v_call: TRBV5-4
j_call: TRBJ2-3

cdr3_nt: TGTGCCTGGACCCCAACTAGCACGAGGTTCAATGAGCAGTTCTTC
cdr3_aa: CAWTPTSTRFNEQFF
cdr3_length: 15
clone_size: once
d_call: NA
v_call: TRBV30
j_call: TRBJ2-1

cdr3_nt: TGTGCCAGCAGCTCACCGGGACAGGGCCGGGAGCAGTACTTC
cdr3_aa: CASSSPGQGREQYF
cdr3_length: 14
clone_size: NA
d_call: TRBD1
v_call: TRBV5-4
j_call: TRBJ2-7

cdr3_nt: TGTGCCAGCAGCCATGTAAGGACAGCAAATCAGCCCCAGCATTTT
cdr3_aa: CASSHVRTANQPQHF
cdr3_length: 15
clone_size: NA
d_call: NA
v_call: TRBV3-1/TRBV3-2
j_call: TRBJ1-5

cdr3_nt: TGCAGTGCTAGTAGGTGGGGCCCAGCTTTCTTT
cdr3_aa: CSASRWGPAFF
cdr3_length: 11
clone_size: once
d_call: NA
v_call: TRBV20-1
j_call: TRBJ1-1

cdr3_nt: TGTGCCAGCAGCTCCGGGACAGTTCAGAACACTGAAGCTTTCTTT
cdr3_aa: CASSSGTVQNTEAFF
cdr3_length: 15
clone_size: NA
d_call: TRBD1
v_call: TRBV7-3
j_call: TRBJ1-1

cdr3_nt: TGCAGCGCCTGGGACAGGGCCTACGGCTACACCTTC
cdr3_aa: CSAWDRAYGYTF
cdr3_length: 12
clone_size: NA
d_call: TRBD1
v_call: TRBV29-1
j_call: TRBJ1-2

cdr3_nt: TGTGCCAGCAGCCAACGCCCTGGGGCTAGCGGGGGCCAAAACAATGAGCAGTTCTTC
cdr3_aa: CASSQRPGASGGQNNEQFF
cdr3_length: 19
clone_size: NA
d_call: TRBD2
v_call: TRBV3-1/TRBV3-2
j_call: TRBJ2-1

cdr3_nt: TGTGCCAGCGCCCAGGGGAGGGACACTGAAGCTTTCTTT
cdr3_aa: CASAQGRDTEAFF
cdr3_length: 13
clone_size: NA
d_call: NA
v_call: TRBV19
j_call: TRBJ1-1

cdr3_nt: TGTGCCAGCAGTGAATGGGCAGAGAACACTGAAGCTTTCTTT
cdr3_aa: CASSEWAENTEAFF
cdr3_length: 14
clone_size: once
d_call: NA
v_call: TRBV6-1
j_call: TRBJ1-1

cdr3_nt: TGTGCCAGCAGTTACCCCGGGCGGGCTAACTATGGCTACACCTTC
cdr3_aa: CASSYPGRANYGYTF
cdr3_length: 15
clone_size: few
d_call: NA
v_call: TRBV6-5
j_call: TRBJ1-2

cdr3_nt: TGCGCCAGCAGCCAAGAAATAGGACTAGGAACCTCCTACAATGAGCAGTTCTTC
cdr3_aa: CASSQEIGLGTSYNEQFF
cdr3_length: 18
clone_size: NA
d_call: TRBD2
v_call: TRBV4-1
j_call: TRBJ2-1

cdr3_nt: TGTGCCAGCAGCCAAGGAGCGGGAAGCCCCTACGAGCAGTACTTC
cdr3_aa: CASSQGAGSPYEQYF
cdr3_length: 15
clone_size: once
d_call: TRBD2
v_call: TRBV3-1/TRBV3-2
j_call: TRBJ2-7

cdr3_nt: TGTGCCAGCAGCTCAGCAGGGACAGGGGGCCCCGAGCAGTACTTC
cdr3_aa: CASSSAGTGGPEQYF
cdr3_length: 15
clone_size: NA
d_call: TRBD1
v_call: TRBV13
j_call: TRBJ2-7

cdr3_nt: TGTGCCAGTAGCGGAGATTTATCCTATAATTCACCCCTCCACTTT
cdr3_aa: CASSGDLSYNSPLHF
cdr3_length: 15
clone_size: NA
d_call: NA
v_call: TRBV19
j_call: TRBJ1-6